Presented here are 25 T cell receptor beta chains from one specimen sequenced in a study of vaccination and CD4 T cells after COVID-19. Documented treatment: approximately 9-day PBMC culture with coronavirus spike peptide pools or control peptides (ViraFEST assay). These TCRs are of unknown antigen specificity. Sequenced with the Oncomine TCR Beta short-read assay was DNA taken from cultured CD4+ T cells. TCRdb itself ran the PCR reads through MiXCR, one entry per CDR3 protein. The sample has approximately 12,000 distinct CDR3 sequences, roughly 29% seen once. The sequences come from CD4+ T cells from blood, cultured in vitro, collected after SARS-CoV-2 vaccination. The receptor set was obtained from a human donor who had recovered from COVID-19.

The V gene is TRBV15, the J gene TRBJ2-5; 7 bases are shared with TRBD2. There are 19 residues in the CDR3. Germline lookup yields CDR1 LNHNV and CDR2 YYDKDF (reference sequence). V was pared by 2 bases and J by 1 base, with 16 bases of the junction left unmatched. DNA for the CDR3: TGTGCCACCAGCAGATTGGGGTTATTGGGGAGGGTCTCCCAAGAGACCCAGTACTTC. This encodes CATSRLGLLGRVSQETQYF.

Comments on this clonotype: One end of the junction does not line up with germline, which may come from a read error. The rearrangement uses TRBV27 and TRBJ2-1, with 7 bases matching TRBD2. Germline assignment: CDR1 MNHEY and CDR2 SMNVEV (reference sequence). This CDR3 comprises 15 residues. CDR3 region: CASSPREGSYNGQFF. The CDR3 DNA sequence: TGTGCCAGCAGTCCCAGGGAGGGCTCCTACAATGGGCAGTTCTTC.

This clonotype was seen only a few times. The genes are TRBV2 and TRBJ2-1; 7 nucleotides match TRBD2. The CDR3 is made up of 15 amino acids. Germline CDR1 is SNHLY and CDR2 is FYNNEI. V lost 5 bases to trimming and J lost 4 bases; unmatched junction nucleotides: 8. The CDR3 loop is CASSWGGVSYNEQFF. The CDR3 DNA is TGTGCCAGCAGTTGGGGGGGAGTCTCATACAATGAGCAGTTCTTC.

This sequence joins TRBV6-5 and TRBJ2-1; TRBD1 is a possible D gene (6 bases). The CDR3 covers 15 residues. V was cut by 0 bases and J by 7 bases, with 13 bases left in between. Germline V CDR1 and CDR2: MNHEY, SVGAGI. Here the CDR3 DNA reads TGTGCCAGCAGTTACTCGACCAGGGGAAGGAATGAGCAGTTCTTC. Its translation is CASSYSTRGRNEQFF.

The chain is built from TRBV19 and TRBJ2-5; TRBD2 matches 14 bases. The CDR3 has 16 residues. V lost 7 bases to trimming and J lost 3 bases; unmatched junction nucleotides: 7. The germline V gene encodes CDR1 LNHDA and CDR2 SQIVND (reference sequence). The CDR3 DNA sequence: TGTGCCAGTACGACTAGCGGGAGGGCCGGGGAAGAGACCCAGTACTTC. This encodes CASTTSGRAGEETQYF.

In this sample, this clonotype turned up a few times. This chain uses TRBV6-5 with TRBJ1-5; D gene unclear. The ends were cut back, 0 bases at V and 1 base at J, with 7 bases in the middle. The V gene's germline CDR1 is MNHEY and CDR2 SVGAGI. The CDR3 runs 15 residues. CDR3 sequence: CASSYSAVSNQPQHF. The CDR3, as DNA: TGTGCCAGCAGTTACTCTGCCGTGAGCAATCAGCCCCAGCATTTT.

The chain carries TRBV20-1 and TRBJ1-2; D call uncertain. CDR3 length: 11 residues. With 8 bases removed from V and 0 bases from J, the gap between germline ends came to 7 bases. The germline V gene encodes CDR1 DFQATT and CDR2 SNEGSKA (reference sequence). CDR3 region: CSSETNYGYTF. The CDR3 nucleotides are TGCAGTTCCGAGACTAACTATGGCTACACCTTC.

The sample holds a few counts of this clonotype. The CDR3 loop is CASGGGSYNSPLHF. The DNA for the CDR3 is TGTGCCAGTGGGGGTGGCTCCTATAATTCACCCCTCCACTTT. V and J are TRBV28 and TRBJ1-6; possibly TRBD1 for D (5 bases). Trimming stripped 9 bases from V and 0 bases from J, with 9 bases between. Looked up from germline, CDR1 is MDHEN and CDR2 is SYDVKM. The length of the CDR3 is 14 residues.

V usage is TRBV6-1 and J usage is TRBJ1-2, with D maybe TRBD1 (5 bases). Germline loops: CDR1 MNHNS, CDR2 SASEGT. Trimming removed 6 bases at V and 0 bases at J, with 11 bases between. The CDR3 is 14 residues long. The CDR3 coding sequence is TGTGCCAGCAGCTCGGGGGGATCTAACTATGGCTACACCTTC. Translation: CASSSGGSNYGYTF.

On this clonotype itself: A read error is the likely source, as a far larger clone sits one nucleotide away. The chain combines TRBV6-1 with TRBJ2-7; D possibly corresponds to TRBD2 (6 bases). The CDR3 loop spans 16 amino acids. Per germline, CDR1 MNHNS and CDR2 SASEGT. In nucleotides, the CDR3 is TGTGCCAGCACAACCGAAAGGGGAGGCAGACGAGAGACCCAGAACTTC. Translated, it gives CASTTERGGRRETQNF.

This clonotype was found a few times. The chain links TRBV19 to TRBJ2-7; a possible D gene is TRBD2 (5 bases). Germline V gene sequence: CDR1 LNHDA, CDR2 SQIVND (reference sequence). Between the trimmed V and J ends, which lost 3 bases and 3 bases, there was a span of 9 bases. The CDR3 extends over 13 amino acids. The CDR3 DNA reads as TGTGCCAGTAGTATCCGGGAAAGCTACGAGCAGTACTTC. Protein product: CASSIRESYEQYF.

The rearrangement joins TRBV20-1 to TRBJ1-3, with D tentatively TRBD1 (6 bases). This CDR3 comprises 15 residues. The germline gives CDR1 DFQATT, CDR2 SNEGSKA (reference sequence). Trimming left V 0 bases short and J 0 bases short, with 9 bases between. CDR3 coding DNA: TGCAGTGCTAGAGATGCGGACAGCTCTGGAAACACCATATATTTT. As protein: CSARDADSSGNTIYF.

In its sample, this clonotype is medium-sized. This chain connects TRBV6-1 to TRBJ1-2; D call uncertain. CDR3 size: 13 residues. The germline V gene has CDR1 MNHNS and CDR2 SASEGT. Trimming cost V 3 bases and J 4 bases, with 9 bases left between them. The CDR3 sequence: CASSENIGYGYTF. CDR3 sequence (DNA): TGTGCCAGCAGTGAGAATATCGGCTATGGCTACACCTTC.

This clonotype was recorded only once. V and J are TRBV29-1 and TRBJ1-2; maybe TRBD1 (6 bases). Germline loops: CDR1 SQVTM, CDR2 ANQGSEA. With 1 base removed from V and 0 bases from J, the gap between germline ends came to 12 bases. The CDR3 is 15 residues long. CDR3 sequence reads: CSVEGGGTPNYGYTF. The CDR3 DNA sequence: TGCAGCGTTGAAGGGGGGGGGACACCTAACTATGGCTACACCTTC.

This clonotype has a handful of counts. The chain links TRBV18 to TRBJ1-2, with D possibly TRBD1 on 6 matching bases. Trimming shortened V by 3 bases and J by 4 bases, and 21 bases separated the two germline ends. The length of the CDR3 is 17 residues. The V gene's germline CDR1 is KGHSH and CDR2 LQKENI. As DNA, the CDR3 is TGTGCCAGCTCACCGACTACGGCCGGACAGCCGAGCTATGGCTACACCTTC. It specifies CASSPTTAGQPSYGYTF.

This clonotype qualifies as medium-sized. This chain uses TRBV6-1 with TRBJ1-2; D is perhaps TRBD1 (5 bases). V was cut by 6 bases and J by 0 bases, with 14 bases left in between. CDR1 and CDR2 (germline): MNHNS, SASEGT. This CDR3 has 15 residues. In nucleotides, the CDR3 is TGTGCCAGCAGCCAAACAGGAATCTCTAACTATGGCTACACCTTC. Protein: CASSQTGISNYGYTF.

This clonotype has more than one count but fewer than ten. The chain links TRBV7-2 to TRBJ1-1; D is perhaps TRBD1 (6 bases). The germline V gene encodes CDR1 SGHTA and CDR2 FQGNSA. V lost 5 bases and J lost 3, with 13 bases in between. CDR3 size: 14 residues. Here the CDR3 DNA reads TGTGCCAGCAGCCTGGCGCAGGGGTACACTGAAGCTTTCTTT. Translating it yields CASSLAQGYTEAFF. Drawing the rest from reference TRBV7-2 and TRBJ1-1, the complete variable domain is GAGVSQSPSNKVTEKGKDVELRCDPISGHTALYWYRQSLGQGLEFLIYFQGNSAPDKSGLPSDRFSAERTGGSVSTLTIQRTQQEDSAVYLCASSLAQGYTEAFFGQGTRLTVV.

A few counts support this clonotype. The chain links TRBV5-4 to TRBJ2-5; D is perhaps TRBD1 (7 bases). Germline V CDR1 and CDR2: SGHNT, YYREEE (reference sequence). The length of the CDR3 is 16 residues. The germline V and J ends were trimmed by 4 bases and 3 bases, with 19 bases remaining between them. The CDR3 region has the DNA TGTGCCAGCAGCACCCTCTTGCGGGACAGAAAAGAGACCCAGTACTTC. Translation gives CASSTLLRDRKETQYF.

V gene TRBV28 combines with J gene TRBJ2-7, with 9 positions matching TRBD2. Per germline, CDR1 MDHEN and CDR2 SYDVKM. This CDR3 spans 17 amino acids. The V segment lost 0 bases and the J segment 0 bases; nucleotides outside the gene matches: 6. The DNA of the CDR3 is TGTGCCAGCAGTTTATGGGCGAGCGGGGGGAGCTCCTACGAGCAGTACTTC. Amino acids: CASSLWASGGSSYEQYF.

This clonotype was seen a few times. This sequence joins TRBV20-1 and TRBJ2-3; TRBD2 aligns across 9 bases. V dropped 1 base and J dropped 9; count of bases not matched to a gene: 5. The V gene's germline CDR1 is DFQATT and CDR2 SNEGSKA (reference sequence). The CDR3 totals 13 residues. The CDR3, as DNA: TGCAGTGCTAGAGGACTAGCGGCTCGGACGCAGTATTTT. This sequence encodes CSARGLAARTQYF.

The chain couples TRBV7-8 to TRBJ1-2, with D uncertain. V lost 5 bases to trimming and J lost 7 bases, with 14 bases between them. The CDR3 runs 13 residues. Germline lookup yields CDR1 SGHVS and CDR2 FQNEAQ. The CDR3 DNA reads TGTGCCAGCAGCCGAAAGGGAGGGTCTGGCTACACCTTC. This encodes CASSRKGGSGYTF.

This chain joins TRBV12-3 or TRBV12-4 and TRBJ1-1; 7 bases are shared with TRBD1. V shed 5 bases, J shed 1 base, and the junction held 10 bases outside the gene matches. The CDR3 runs 16 residues. The chain's CDR3 is CASSGYRGKRNTEAFF. CDR3 DNA sequence: TGTGCCAGCAGTGGATACAGGGGCAAAAGGAACACTGAAGCTTTCTTT.

V usage is TRBV18 and J usage is TRBJ1-1; 7 bases are a match to TRBD1. The CDR3 is made up of 15 amino acids. Trimming removed 5 bases from V and 4 bases from J; junction bases left unmatched: 10. CDR1 and CDR2 (germline): KGHSH, LQKENI. The CDR3 loop is CASSTQTGYSTEAFF. The CDR3, as DNA: TGTGCCAGCTCAACCCAGACAGGGTACTCCACTGAAGCTTTCTTT.

This clonotype was observed a few times. The chain joins TRBV7-2 to TRBJ2-2; D gene uncertain. The CDR3 consists of 16 residues. Between the trimmed V and J ends, which lost 2 bases and 2 bases, there was a span of 12 bases. Germline CDR1 reads SGHTA; CDR2 reads FQGNSA. The CDR3 coding sequence is TGTGCCAGCAGCTTACGTCGCGGATTAAACACCGGGGAGCTGTTTTTT. The encoded protein is CASSLRRGLNTGELFF. Drawing the rest from reference TRBV7-2 and TRBJ2-2, the complete variable domain is GAGVSQSPSNKVTEKGKDVELRCDPISGHTALYWYRQSLGQGLEFLIYFQGNSAPDKSGLPSDRFSAERTGGSVSTLTIQRTQQEDSAVYLCASSLRRGLNTGELFFGEGSRLTVL.

This clonotype was observed a handful of times. The DNA of the CDR3 is TGTGCCTGGGGACAGATCCTAGGGTCACCCCTCCACTTT. This codes for CAWGQILGSPLHF. The chain couples TRBV30 to TRBJ1-6; D is perhaps TRBD1 (6 bases). Trimming took off 5 bases at V and 10 bases at J, with 15 bases between the two ends. In germline, CDR1 is GTSNPN, CDR2 SVGIG (reference sequence). The CDR3 extends over 13 amino acids.